This T cell receptor beta chain was documented in a study of blood T cell repertoires in COVID-19. The wider study: Samples taken during acute and convalescent COVID-19 were collected in the United States, Italy and Spain. T cells, B-cell-depleted T cells, or PBMCs provided the cDNA or gDNA that served as material.

It was during active infection that Seattle patients were enrolled and then longitudinally followed. In the authors' workflow: Cell counts per sample came from amplifying reference gene primers. The protocol was immunoSEQ multiplex PCR, while the TCRdb copy is restricted to in-frame clones and leaves out a portion. V and J calls and clone size follow that table, whereas D and trimming were derived from the DNA. The top ten hold around 3.5% of the sample, which has approximately 70,000 clones, about 90% seen once. The CDR3 is 11 amino acids. With V trimmed by 5 bases and J by 10 bases, 1 base remained unmatched.

This chain joins TRBV12-3 or TRBV12-4 and TRBJ2-1; 8 nucleotides agree with TRBD1. Source material: peripheral blood. The TCR was taken from a woman aged 45-65 years with COVID-19, enrolled during active disease. The CDR3 sequence is CASSTGGEQFF. CDR3 sequence (DNA): TGTGCCAGCAGTACAGGGGGAGAGCAGTTCTTC.